A single sample gave rise to the 24 T cell receptor beta chains below, sequenced in a study of T cell repertoires in ileal Crohn's disease. Sequenced by immunoSEQ multiplex PCR; TCRdb stores in-frame clones only, minus some. This table holds thousands of clones, roughly 70% found once. The time point is: neoterminal ileum biopsy at postoperative endoscopy, about 6 months after surgery. Sequenced input: ileal tissue. All receptors derive from an adult with Crohn's disease.

This sequence joins TRBV5-4 and TRBJ2-7; 9 positions agree with TRBD1. Per the germline V gene, CDR1 is SGHNT and CDR2 is YYREEE (reference sequence). CDR3 length: 14 residues. The V and J ends lost 4 bases and 5 bases, in that order; junction bases with no gene match: 7. The DNA of the CDR3 is TGTGCCAGCAGCCAAGGGACAGGGAGGGACGAGCAGTACTTC. It codes for CASSQGTGRDEQYF.

The chain uses TRBV21-1 and TRBJ1-2; whether TRBD1, the table's D call, matches the DNA was not checked. TRBV21-1 is labeled a pseudogene. CDR3 length: 13 amino acids. The CDR3 loop is CASGPGHNYGYTF. The CDR3 DNA follows: TGTGCCAGCGGACCGGGACACAACTATGGCTACACCTTC.

The rearrangement uses TRBV5-1 and TRBJ2-7; 10 bases agree with TRBD2. Looked up from germline, CDR1 is SGHRS and CDR2 is YFSETQ. This CDR3 has 16 amino acids. V lost 7 bases, J lost 5 bases, and 15 bases stayed unmatched. CDR3 sequence (DNA): TGCGCCAGCCGACTTGGGCTAGCGGGAGAATGGGACGAGCAGTACTTC. Protein product: CASRLGLAGEWDEQYF. The full variable domain, completed using reference TRBV5-1 and TRBJ2-7, is KAGVTQTPRYLIKTRGQQVTLSCSPISGHRSVSWYQQTPGQGLQFLFEYFSETQRNKGNFPGRFSGRQFSNSRSEMNVSTLELGDSALYLCASRLGLAGEWDEQYFGPGTRLTVT.

This rearrangement joins TRBV2 to TRBJ1-5; D unclear. Deletions cut 4 bases from V and 5 bases from J, with 6 bases between. The CDR3 spans 12 residues. Germline CDR1 reads SNHLY; CDR2 reads FYNNEI. CDR3 amino acids: CASSVRDQPQHF. The CDR3 nucleotides read TGTGCCAGCAGTGTCCGGGATCAGCCCCAGCATTTT.

The chain links TRBV5-1 to TRBJ2-6, with 10 bases fitting TRBD1. V lost 0 bases, J lost 0 bases, and 9 bases stayed unmatched. Germline V CDR1 and CDR2: SGHRS, YFSETQ. The CDR3 has 20 residues. DNA for the CDR3: TGCGCCAGCAGCTTGGCCTGGGGGACAGGGGCCTCCTCTGGGGCCAACGTCCTGACTTTC. Its protein is CASSLAWGTGASSGANVLTF.

The rearrangement links TRBV5-1 to TRBJ2-5, with TRBD2 matching over 8 bases. Trimming cost V 0 bases and J 5 bases; bases outside gene matches: 3. The CDR3 totals 14 residues. Germline CDR1 reads SGHRS; CDR2 reads YFSETQ. The CDR3 sequence is CASSLVGGRETQYF. The CDR3 nucleotides are TGCGCCAGCAGCTTGGTTGGCGGGAGGGAGACCCAGTACTTC.

The chain has TRBV18 and TRBJ2-3; D unresolved. The CDR3 extends over 15 amino acids. V was cut by 3 bases and J by 0 bases, with 10 bases left in between. CDR1 is KGHSH, CDR2 LQKENI, per germline. The CDR3 region has the DNA TGTGCCAGCTCACCCGAGACACGTAGCACAGATACGCAGTATTTT. It encodes CASSPETRSTDTQYF.

The CDR3 protein is CASSSETGLGHETQYF. The CDR3, as DNA: TGTGCCAGCAGCTCAGAAACGGGACTCGGCCACGAGACCCAGTACTTC. The chain links TRBV9 to TRBJ2-5; tentatively, D is TRBD2 (6 bases). V dropped 4 bases and J dropped 5 bases, with 21 bases sitting between them. There are 16 residues in the CDR3. Germline CDR1 and CDR2: SGDLS and YYNGEE. Together with reference TRBV9 and TRBJ2-5, the CDR3 gives the full variable domain: DSGVTQTPKHLITATGQRVTLRCSPRSGDLSVYWYQQSLDQGLQFLIQYYNGEERAKGNILERFSAQQFPDLHSELNLSSLELGDSALYFCASSSETGLGHETQYFGPGTRLLVL.

This clone occurred once. V is TRBV6-5 and J is TRBJ2-2; tentatively, D is TRBD1 (5 bases). The CDR3 consists of 13 residues. Germline assignment: CDR1 MNHEY and CDR2 SVGAGI. V shed 7 bases and J shed 1 base, with 7 bases lying between them. In nucleotides, the CDR3 is TGTGCCAGCAACGGACAGAACACCGGGGAGCTGTTTTTT. Residues: CASNGQNTGELFF.

The chain joins TRBV12-5 to TRBJ1-2; no definite D call. Trimming pared 1 base from V and 4 bases from J, leaving 10 bases between. This CDR3 has 14 amino acids. From germline, CDR1 is LGHNT and CDR2 FRNRAP. The CDR3: CASGLGYLGYGYTF. The CDR3 DNA is TGTGCTAGTGGTTTGGGATACCTAGGCTATGGCTACACCTTC.

The chain combines TRBV23-1 with TRBJ2-7; 7 bases are shared with TRBD1. TRBV23-1 is an ORF for which the function is uncertain. The CDR3 sequence is 23 residues long. V lost 4 bases and J lost 2; bases outside the gene matches: 32. The CDR3 DNA follows: TGCGCCAGCAGTCCTTCCCGGCTCCCTGACAGGGTTCGACCCATCAGCAGGCCCTACGAGCAGTACTTC. It encodes CASSPSRLPDRVRPISRPYEQYF.

The chain uses TRBV4-3 and TRBJ1-1, with D possibly TRBD1 on 5 matching bases. Per germline, CDR1 LGHNA and CDR2 YSLEER. Trimming took off 4 bases at V and 5 bases at J, with 17 bases between the two ends. This CDR3 has 15 amino acids. CDR3 sequence reads: CASSPQGQGGTEAFF. In DNA, the CDR3 is TGCGCCAGCAGCCCGCAGGGTCAGGGAGGGACTGAAGCTTTCTTT.

V gene TRBV25-1 combines with J gene TRBJ1-2, with TRBD1 identical over 9 bases. Germline V gene lookup returns CDR1 MGHDK and CDR2 SYGVNS. Trimming took 4 bases from V and 2 from J; bases not matched to a gene: 5. The CDR3 extends over 15 amino acids. The CDR3 DNA is TGTGCCAGCAGTGCAGTGGGACAGGGAAACTATGGCTACACCTTC. Protein: CASSAVGQGNYGYTF.

V is TRBV7-4 and J is TRBJ1-1; unclear D gene. The CDR3 covers 15 residues. The germline V gene encodes CDR1 SGHVT and CDR2 SQSDAQ. The V end was cut by 1 base, the J end by 0 bases, with 9 bases between. CDR3 region: CASSLVRRMNTEAFF. CDR3 nucleotide sequence: TGTGCCAGCAGCTTAGTGCGTCGAATGAACACTGAAGCTTTCTTT.

The genes are TRBV10-3 and TRBJ2-7; D may be TRBD1 (5 bases). The CDR3 length is 12 residues. Trimming took off 4 bases at V and 5 bases at J, with 9 bases between the two ends. Germline assignment: CDR1 ENHRY and CDR2 SYGVKD. The CDR3 protein is CAISGDSNEQYF. CDR3 DNA: TGTGCCATCAGTGGAGACAGCAACGAGCAGTACTTC.

CDR3 nucleotides: TGTGCCAGCAGTCTCGGACTAGCGGGGAACAATGAGCAGTTCTTC. It codes for CASSLGLAGNNEQFF. The chain couples TRBV6-6 to TRBJ2-1; 12 nucleotides agree with TRBD2. Germline values: CDR1 MNHNY, CDR2 SVGAGI (reference sequence). With V trimmed by 5 bases and J by 5 bases, 4 bases remained unmatched. The CDR3 runs 15 residues.

The chain is built from TRBV14 and TRBJ2-5; TRBD2 agrees at 8 bases. Trimming took 0 bases from V and 4 from J; bases not matched to a gene: 10. The V gene's germline CDR1 is SGHDN and CDR2 FVKESK. This CDR3 region has 17 residues. CDR3 bases: TGTGCCAGCAGCCAAGATTTCTCGAGCGGGAGTTCAGAGACCCAGTACTTC. The encoded protein is CASSQDFSSGSSETQYF.

The chain combines TRBV5-1 with TRBJ1-4; D gene ambiguous. Per germline, CDR1 SGHRS and CDR2 YFSETQ. With 0 bases removed from V and 8 bases from J, the gap between germline ends came to 5 bases. The CDR3 loop spans 12 amino acids. The CDR3 bases are TGCGCCAGCAGCTTGGCCTTCGAAAAACTGTTTTTT. Its protein is CASSLAFEKLFF.

The chain has TRBV9 and TRBJ1-1; weak D call: TRBD1 (6 bases). The CDR3 is 16 residues long. Germline values: CDR1 SGDLS, CDR2 YYNGEE. The ends were cut back, 4 bases at V and 2 bases at J, with 18 bases in the middle. CDR3 amino acids: CASSPRIGRGNTEAFF. In nucleotides, the CDR3 is TGTGCCAGCAGCCCAAGGATCGGCAGGGGAAACACTGAAGCTTTCTTT.

The J gene is TRBJ1-5, the V gene TRBV6-1, with D perhaps TRBD1 (5 bases). CDR1 is MNHNS, CDR2 SASEGT, per germline. This CDR3 has 14 residues. V lost 6 bases and J lost 5, with 14 bases in between. The DNA of the CDR3 is TGTGCCAGCAGACAGACAGTTGTCGATCAGCCCCAGCATTTT. Translation gives CASRQTVVDQPQHF.

The chain has TRBV18 and TRBJ2-3; TRBD1 might be the D (5 bases). V gave up 8 bases and J gave up 1 base, with 10 bases separating them. Germline values: CDR1 KGHSH, CDR2 LQKENI. The CDR3 has 13 residues. The CDR3 region has the DNA TGTGCCAGCCTCGAACAGGGCACAGATACGCAGTATTTT. Protein sequence: CASLEQGTDTQYF.

The chain couples TRBV2 to TRBJ2-1; 12 nucleotides match TRBD2. J lost 0 bases, V lost 7 bases, and 7 bases had no gene match. The germline CDR1 and CDR2 sequences are SNHLY and FYNNEI. The CDR3 extends over 17 amino acids. The CDR3 spells CASTGLAGASSYNEQFF. For the CDR3, the DNA is TGTGCCAGCACGGGACTAGCGGGCGCTAGCTCCTACAATGAGCAGTTCTTC.

CDR3 loop: CASSPRRQGWDYGYTF. The CDR3 DNA sequence: TGTGCCAGCAGCCCCCGCCGACAGGGGTGGGACTATGGCTACACCTTC. This sequence joins TRBV9 and TRBJ1-2; TRBD1 matches at 8 bases. Germline-derived CDR1 and CDR2 are SGDLS and YYNGEE. Trimming cost V 4 bases and J 3 bases; bases outside gene matches: 11. The CDR3 loop spans 16 amino acids. Complete variable domain (other parts from reference TRBV9 and TRBJ1-2): DSGVTQTPKHLITATGQRVTLRCSPRSGDLSVYWYQQSLDQGLQFLIQYYNGEERAKGNILERFSAQQFPDLHSELNLSSLELGDSALYFCASSPRRQGWDYGYTFGSGTRLTVV.

This chain uses TRBV19 with TRBJ2-7; possibly TRBD2 for D (6 bases). The CDR3 runs to 14 residues. Germline values: CDR1 LNHDA, CDR2 SQIVND (reference sequence). Trimming removed 6 bases from V and 0 bases from J, with 12 bases in between. The CDR3, as DNA: TGTGCCAGTAGCCTGGCTAGCGACTCCTACGAGCAGTACTTC. Its translation is CASSLASDSYEQYF.